This TCR beta chain was identified in a study of control samples from healthy donors and cancer patients. Here immunoSEQ multiplex PCR was the method, and the copy in TCRdb shows in-frame clones only, minus some. The repertoire holds 150,000 or so clones, with 93% as singletons. The V end lost 3 bases, the J end lost 1 base, and 18 bases lay between the germline ends. Germline V gene data show CDR1 as SGHRS and CDR2 as YFSETQ. The CDR3 consists of 17 residues. The chain couples TRBV5-1 to TRBJ2-3, with a possible D match to TRBD2 (5 bases). The sequenced sample was blood. The clonotype was recovered from an older woman in good health. The CDR3 spells CASSSPLEAARTDTQYF. As DNA, the CDR3 is TGCGCCAGCAGCTCGCCCTTGGAGGCCGCCCGCACAGATACGCAGTATTTT.